Following are 30 T cell receptor beta chains from one sample sequenced in a study of T cells after yellow fever vaccination. One entry per CDR3 protein results from TCRdb running MiXCR on the 5' RACE reads. Counted here are a few hundred thousand distinct CDR3 sequences, under 5% occurring once; the ten biggest clones make up 20% to 30%. Material: PBMCs, obtained 5 days after the yellow fever booster vaccination. Source of these receptors: a man in his late teens or twenties who received the YFV17D yellow fever vaccine.

This clonotype was observed a handful of times. The chain is built from TRBV12-3 or TRBV12-4 and TRBJ2-1; 12 nucleotides line up with TRBD2. CDR3 length: 14 residues. After removal of 7 bases from V and 15 bases from J, the junction contained 13 bases not matched to a gene. CDR3 amino acids: CASTETSGSTGWFF. The CDR3 nucleotides are TGTGCCAGCACCGAGACTAGCGGGAGTACTGGGTGGTTCTTC.

This clonotype was seen a few times. V and J are TRBV11-2 and TRBJ2-7; maybe TRBD2 (5 bases). The V and J ends lost 5 bases and 2 bases respectively, with 13 bases between them. This CDR3 region has 14 residues. Germline V CDR1 and CDR2: SGHAT, FQNNGV. The CDR3 DNA reads as TGTGCCAGCAGCAATAGGCCGGGAACCTACGAGCAGTACGTC. It codes for CASSNRPGTYEQYV.

The chain uses TRBV7-2 and TRBJ1-5; TRBD1 is a possible D gene (5 bases). The CDR3 is 13 amino acids. Germline assignment: CDR1 SGHTA and CDR2 FQGNSA. V lost 6 bases, J lost 7 bases, and 13 bases lay in between. For the CDR3, the DNA is TGTGCCAGCAGTTACAGGTTCGGACAGCCCCAGCATTTT. It codes for CASSYRFGQPQHF.

The chain has TRBV30 and TRBJ2-1, with TRBD1 matching over 9 bases. This CDR3 comprises 17 residues. V shed 4 bases and J 2 bases; nucleotides not matched to a gene: 12. In germline, CDR1 is GTSNPN, CDR2 SVGIG (reference sequence). CDR3 sequence: CAWNRGLRFSTYNEQFF. The CDR3 bases are TGTGCCTGGAACAGGGGGCTTAGGTTTAGTACCTACAATGAGCAGTTCTTC.

This chain connects TRBV7-2 to TRBJ2-6, with 8 bases matching TRBD2. This CDR3 comprises 19 residues. With V trimmed by 5 bases and J by 0 bases, 12 bases remained unmatched. Germline CDR1 reads SGHTA; CDR2 reads FQGNSA. The CDR3 DNA is TGTGCCAGCAGCCCAACTCAAGCGGGGGCCTTCTCTGGGGCCAACGTCCTGACTTTC. Its translation: CASSPTQAGAFSGANVLTF.

This clonotype has a count of ten or more. The chain recombines TRBV5-1 with TRBJ1-5, with a possible D match to TRBD1 (5 bases). There are 15 residues in the CDR3. The germline V gene has CDR1 SGHRS and CDR2 YFSETQ. Trimming removed 0 bases from V and 4 bases from J, with 11 bases in between. The CDR3 spells CASSLAPGLNQPQHF. The CDR3 nucleotides are TGCGCCAGCAGCTTGGCCCCGGGACTTAATCAGCCCCAGCATTTT. Filled out from reference TRBV5-1 and TRBJ1-5, the complete variable domain reads KAGVTQTPRYLIKTRGQQVTLSCSPISGHRSVSWYQQTPGQGLQFLFEYFSETQRNKGNFPGRFSGRQFSNSRSEMNVSTLELGDSALYLCASSLAPGLNQPQHFGDGTRLSIL.

This clonotype has a handful of counts. The V and J genes are TRBV6-5 and TRBJ2-3, with TRBD2 identical over 10 bases. The CDR3 runs 16 residues. The germline CDR1 and CDR2 sequences are MNHEY and SVGAGI. Trimming removed 0 bases from V and 4 bases from J; junction bases left unmatched: 4. This CDR3 reads CASSYSASGGPDTQYF. The CDR3, as DNA: TGTGCCAGCAGTTACTCGGCTAGCGGGGGACCAGATACGCAGTATTTT.

The chain combines TRBV10-3 with TRBJ2-7; 10 bases fit TRBD1. This CDR3 spans 13 amino acids. V shed 8 bases and J 5 bases; nucleotides not matched to a gene: 6. Germline V lookup: CDR1 ENHRY, CDR2 SYGVKD. The CDR3 reads CAIGTGASNEQYV. The CDR3 region has the DNA TGTGCCATCGGGACAGGGGCATCCAACGAGCAGTACGTC.

This clonotype was picked up a small number of times. The genes are TRBV12-3 or TRBV12-4 and TRBJ2-2; 7 bases align to TRBD1. The CDR3 is made up of 16 amino acids. Unmatched junction bases numbered 6, after V lost 3 bases and J lost 2 bases. CDR3 DNA sequence: TGTGCCAGCAGTTTGGGTACAGGGGTAAACACCGGGGAGCTGTTTTTT. This gives the protein CASSLGTGVNTGELFF.

This chain connects TRBV6-5 to TRBJ1-2; D is possibly TRBD1 (5 bases). The length of the CDR3 is 13 residues. The V end lost 6 bases, the J end lost 7 bases, and 15 bases lay between the germline ends. Germline lookup yields CDR1 MNHEY and CDR2 SVGAGI. The CDR3 reads CASSDDSKVGYTF. CDR3 DNA: TGTGCCAGCAGCGACGACAGCAAGGTTGGCTACACCTTC.

The sample holds a few counts of this clonotype. V and J are TRBV5-1 and TRBJ2-2; tentative D call: TRBD1 (5 bases). Germline V gene lookup returns CDR1 SGHRS and CDR2 YFSETQ. Trimming left V 4 bases short and J 6 bases short, with 10 bases between. This CDR3 has 13 amino acids. The CDR3 nucleotides read TGCGCCAGCAGCATTCAGGGATCCGGGGAGCTGTTTTTT. This sequence encodes CASSIQGSGELFF.

The rearrangement uses TRBV3-1 and TRBJ1-1; TRBD1 matches 7 bases. The CDR3 is made up of 15 amino acids. The germline CDR1 and CDR2 sequences are LGHDT and YNNKEL (reference sequence). V lost 5 bases, J lost 7 bases, and 13 bases stayed unmatched. CDR3 DNA sequence: TGTGCCAGCAGCTCGGGTACAGGGGACATCTTTGAAGCTTTCTTT. Translating gives CASSSGTGDIFEAFF. Filled out from reference TRBV3-1 and TRBJ1-1, the complete variable domain reads DTAVSQTPKYLVTQMGNDKSIKCEQNLGHDTMYWYKQDSKKFLKIMFSYNNKELIINETVPNRFSPKSPDKAHLNLHINSLELGDSAVYFCASSSGTGDIFEAFFGQGTRLTVV.

The chain employs TRBV12-3 or TRBV12-4 and TRBJ1-2, with TRBD1 as a possible D gene (6 bases). This CDR3 contains 16 residues. V lost 3 bases and J 7 bases, leaving 21 bases between the germline ends. The CDR3 reads CASSFGDTTRTGGYTF. In nucleotides, the CDR3 is TGTGCCAGCAGTTTCGGGGACACAACCCGAACGGGTGGCTACACCTTC.

This clonotype was counted at least ten times. The chain combines TRBV5-1 with TRBJ1-6, with TRBD1 as a possible D gene (5 bases). V lost 4 bases, J lost 9 bases, and 17 bases lay in between. Germline loops: CDR1 SGHRS, CDR2 YFSETQ. This CDR3 region has 15 residues. This CDR3 reads CASSGTGTPSSPLHF. The CDR3 nucleotides are TGCGCCAGCAGCGGGACTGGGACGCCGAGTTCACCCCTCCACTTT. The variable domain in full, with the rest retrieved from reference TRBV5-1 and TRBJ1-6, is KAGVTQTPRYLIKTRGQQVTLSCSPISGHRSVSWYQQTPGQGLQFLFEYFSETQRNKGNFPGRFSGRQFSNSRSEMNVSTLELGDSALYLCASSGTGTPSSPLHFGNGTRLTVT.

This clonotype was observed a few times. V gene TRBV2 combines with J gene TRBJ2-7; 7 bases map to TRBD2. The CDR3 sequence is 13 residues long. V dropped 6 bases and J dropped 7; count of bases not matched to a gene: 9. Germline lookup yields CDR1 SNHLY and CDR2 FYNNEI. The DNA for the CDR3 is TGTGCCAGCAGGACTAGCATCTCGTTTGAGCAGTACGTC. Translating it yields CASRTSISFEQYV.

The sample holds many counts of this clonotype. The chain is built from TRBV5-1 and TRBJ2-1, with D perhaps being TRBD1 or TRBD2 (5 bases each). Germline CDR1 reads SGHRS; CDR2 reads YFSETQ. The V and J ends lost 4 bases and 2 bases respectively, with 13 bases between them. The CDR3 is made up of 15 amino acids. The CDR3 loop reads CASSPGTGTYNEQFF. CDR3 coding DNA: TGCGCCAGCAGCCCCGGGACGGGTACCTACAATGAGCAGTTCTTC.

This clonotype has just a few counts. This chain joins TRBV28 and TRBJ1-2; D not resolved. The V gene's germline CDR1 is MDHEN and CDR2 SYDVKM. CDR3 length: 14 amino acids. V was pared by 3 bases and J by 10 bases, with 18 bases between. Here the CDR3 DNA reads TGTGCCAGCAGTTTGAGGGCGGTGGCTAATCCCTACACCTTC. Its protein is CASSLRAVANPYTF.

This chain joins TRBV7-3 and TRBJ2-3; D is unresolved. V lost 4 bases to trimming and J lost 5 bases, with 7 bases between them. The CDR3 has 12 residues. In germline, CDR1 is SGHTA, CDR2 FQGTGA. The CDR3 reads CASSYQGDTQYF. CDR3 DNA: TGTGCCAGCAGCTACCAAGGAGATACGCAGTATTTT. The full variable domain, its missing parts supplied by reference TRBV7-3 and TRBJ2-3, is GAGVSQTPSNKVTEKGKYVELRCDPISGHTALYWYRQSLGQGPEFLIYFQGTGAADDSGLPNDRFFAVRPEGSVSTLKIQRTERGDSAVYLCASSYQGDTQYFGPGTRLTVL.

V usage is TRBV12-3 or TRBV12-4 and J usage is TRBJ1-2; 8 bases line up with TRBD1. The CDR3 loop spans 12 amino acids. V shed 10 bases and J 7 bases; nucleotides not matched to a gene: 8. CDR3: CATIDRGGGYTF. In DNA, the CDR3 is TGTGCCACCATAGACAGGGGTGGTGGCTACACCTTC.

This clonotype was seen many times. The chain joins TRBV24-1 to TRBJ2-1; 7 bases are shared with TRBD2. Germline V gene sequence: CDR1 KGHDR, CDR2 SFDVKD. The length of the CDR3 is 16 residues. Losses at the gene ends were 2 bases for V and 5 bases for J; bases not matched to a gene: 8. CDR3 DNA sequence: TGTGCCACCAGTGATTCAAGGCGGGGGATCAACAATGAGCAGTTCTTC. Encoded protein: CATSDSRRGINNEQFF.

This clonotype has only a few counts. The CDR3 region has the DNA TGCAGTGCTAGAGAACCGGTCAATTATAATTCACCCCTCCACTTT. Its protein is CSAREPVNYNSPLHF. The V call is TRBV20-1, the J call TRBJ1-6; D is uncertain. The CDR3 totals 15 residues. V shed 0 bases and J shed 4 bases, with 10 bases lying between them. Germline V gene sequence: CDR1 DFQATT, CDR2 SNEGSKA (reference sequence).

The chain couples TRBV6-4 to TRBJ2-1, with a possible D match to TRBD1 (6 bases). This CDR3 contains 15 residues. Trimming stripped 6 bases from V and 0 bases from J, with 12 bases between. Per the germline V gene, CDR1 is MRHNA and CDR2 is SNTAGT. The CDR3 DNA reads as TGTGCCAGCAGAGAGAGGGGGAGCTCCTACAATGAGCAGTTCTTC. Translation gives CASRERGSSYNEQFF.

In regard to this clonotype: Germline is not matched at one junction end, which may reflect a read error. The V and J genes are TRBV7-7 and TRBJ2-3; 10 bases align to TRBD2. From germline, CDR1 is SSHAT and CDR2 FNYEAQ (reference sequence). This CDR3 region has 15 residues. The CDR3 DNA is TGTGCTAGCAGCTTAAACAGCGGGGGGGCAGATACGCAGTATTTT. Amino acid sequence: CASSLNSGGADTQYF.

This clonotype was seen a handful of times. The rearrangement links TRBV6-1 to TRBJ2-7, with D perhaps matching TRBD2 (6 bases). The V end was cut by 2 bases, the J end by 0 bases, with 8 bases between. Germline assignment: CDR1 MNHNS and CDR2 SASEGT. The CDR3 totals 14 residues. CDR3 DNA: TGTGCCAGCAGTGAACGGGACTCCTCCTACGAGCAGTACTTC. Translation: CASSERDSSYEQYF.

This clonotype was recorded a few times. V is TRBV7-9 and J is TRBJ1-4, with TRBD1 matching 8 bases. The germline gives CDR1 SEHNR, CDR2 FQNEAQ (reference sequence). Losses at the gene ends were 3 bases for V and 8 bases for J; bases not matched to a gene: 5. This CDR3 is built from 14 residues. The DNA for the CDR3 is TGTGCCAGCAGCTTCGGGGACAGGCTAGAAAAACTGTTTTTT. Its protein product is CASSFGDRLEKLFF.

A few counts support this clonotype. The chain uses TRBV6-5 and TRBJ1-2; D remains unclear. Trimming removed 4 bases at V and 4 bases at J, with 16 bases between. The CDR3 totals 15 residues. Germline assignment: CDR1 MNHEY and CDR2 SVGAGI. CDR3: CASSSDRLGFYGYTF. CDR3 DNA: TGTGCCAGCAGTTCGGACCGGTTAGGATTCTATGGCTACACCTTC.

V is TRBV7-2 and J is TRBJ2-7; no clear D gene. The germline V gene encodes CDR1 SGHTA and CDR2 FQGNSA. CDR3 size: 14 residues. V lost 2 bases, J lost 2 bases, and 10 bases lay in between. This CDR3 is CASSLLAGPYEQYV. The CDR3 DNA reads as TGTGCCAGCAGCTTATTGGCAGGCCCCTACGAGCAGTACGTC.

At least ten counts were recorded for this clonotype. The chain joins TRBV7-9 to TRBJ2-1; D is unclear. Germline V gene lookup returns CDR1 SEHNR and CDR2 FQNEAQ (reference sequence). The V gene lost 4 bases and the J gene lost 8 bases, with 3 bases spanning the gap. CDR3 length: 10 residues. As DNA, the CDR3 is TGTGCCAGCAGCTGGGATGAGCAGTTCTTC. As protein: CASSWDEQFF.

This chain joins TRBV7-2 and TRBJ1-2, with TRBD1 matching over 9 bases. J lost 1 base, V lost 5 bases, and 5 bases had no gene match. The CDR3 is 15 amino acids. From germline, CDR1 is SGHTA and CDR2 FQGNSA. The CDR3 loop reads CASSATGGNNYGYTF. The CDR3 DNA reads TGTGCCAGCAGCGCGACAGGGGGTAATAACTATGGCTACACCTTC. The full variable domain, its missing parts supplied by reference TRBV7-2 and TRBJ1-2, is GAGVSQSPSNKVTEKGKDVELRCDPISGHTALYWYRQSLGQGLEFLIYFQGNSAPDKSGLPSDRFSAERTGGSVSTLTIQRTQQEDSAVYLCASSATGGNNYGYTFGSGTRLTVV.

This clonotype came up a few times. The chain links TRBV7-2 to TRBJ1-2; no definite D call. In germline, CDR1 is SGHTA, CDR2 FQGNSA. Trimming left V 0 bases short and J 4 bases short, with 9 bases between. This CDR3 has 14 amino acids. For the CDR3, the DNA is TGTGCCAGCAGCTTAGCCGGCGGAAGCTATGGCTACACCTTC. The encoded protein is CASSLAGGSYGYTF.